The 22 T cell receptor beta chains in this list originate from one sample, sequenced in a study of blood T cell repertoires in COVID-19. Generated by immunoSEQ multiplex PCR, the TCRdb table keeps only in-frame clones and is missing some. This table has 200,000 to 250,000 clones, about 88% appearing once. Sequencing was done on a sample of peripheral blood. The receptors here all came from a woman aged 60-75 years with acute or convalescent COVID-19.

V and J are TRBV5-4 and TRBJ1-1, with a possible D match to TRBD1 (6 bases). The CDR3 sequence is 15 residues long. The germline CDR1 and CDR2 sequences are SGHNT and YYREEE (reference sequence). The V end lost 2 bases, the J end lost 3 bases, and 14 bases lay between the germline ends. The CDR3 sequence is CASSLNRDPYTEAFF. The CDR3 DNA follows: TGTGCCAGCAGCTTAAACAGGGATCCATACACTGAAGCTTTCTTT.

This rearrangement joins TRBV7-8 to TRBJ2-2; D unclear. V lost 2 bases and J lost 5, with 6 bases in between. Germline CDR1 reads SGHVS; CDR2 reads FQNEAQ. This CDR3 contains 13 residues. The DNA of the CDR3 is TGTGCCAGCAGCTTATCCGTGACCGGGGAGCTGTTTTTT. Translated, it gives CASSLSVTGELFF.

This rearrangement joins TRBV4-3 to TRBJ2-1; a possible D gene is TRBD1 (6 bases). The CDR3 runs to 18 residues. CDR1 and CDR2 (germline): LGHNA, YSLEER. Trimming took 0 bases from V and 5 from J, leaving 20 bases between them. This CDR3 is CASSQDPGARVGDNEQFF. The CDR3 DNA follows: TGCGCCAGCAGCCAAGATCCAGGGGCCAGGGTTGGAGACAATGAGCAGTTCTTC.

The chain links TRBV6-5 to TRBJ2-6; D remains ambiguous. Per germline, CDR1 MNHEY and CDR2 SVGAGI. The CDR3 totals 15 residues. Deletions cut 6 bases from V and 0 bases from J, with 9 bases between. The CDR3 protein is CASRLGGSGANVLTF. In DNA, the CDR3 is TGTGCCAGCAGGCTTGGCGGCTCTGGGGCCAACGTCCTGACTTTC.

The V gene is TRBV19, the J gene TRBJ1-1; possible D gene TRBD1, 6 bases. CDR1 is LNHDA, CDR2 SQIVND, per germline (reference sequence). Trimming pared 7 bases from V and 1 base from J, leaving 10 bases between. The CDR3 sequence is 13 residues long. The CDR3 nucleotides read TGTGCCAGTACTATGACAGGGAACACTGAAGCTTTCTTT. Translation gives CASTMTGNTEAFF.

The chain couples TRBV27 to TRBJ1-2; 10 positions agree with TRBD1. CDR1 is MNHEY, CDR2 SMNVEV, per germline (reference sequence). Germline trimming cut 5 bases from V and 7 bases from J; bases unmatched to any gene: 7. The CDR3 covers 14 residues. As DNA, the CDR3 is TGTGCCAGCAGTGAGACAGGGGGCAAGGGTGGCTACACCTTC. Protein product: CASSETGGKGGYTF.

This chain joins TRBV2 and TRBJ1-1, with 7 bases identical to TRBD1. Losses at the gene ends were 5 bases for V and 3 bases for J; bases not matched to a gene: 3. The CDR3 sequence is 13 residues long. CDR1 and CDR2 from the germline V gene are SNHLY and FYNNEI. In DNA form, the CDR3 reads TGTGCCAGCAGTTTCCAGGGGGACACTGAAGCTTTCTTT. Protein sequence: CASSFQGDTEAFF.

The rearrangement joins TRBV9 to TRBJ2-3; 9 nucleotides align to TRBD2. Germline CDR1 reads SGDLS; CDR2 reads YYNGEE. Unmatched junction bases numbered 12, after V lost 6 bases and J lost 4 bases. This CDR3 comprises 16 residues. The CDR3 DNA reads TGTGCCAGCACCCAGGGTGGCGGGGGGGCCCCAGATACGCAGTATTTT. Protein product: CASTQGGGGAPDTQYF.

This clone was observed once. The chain combines TRBV7-9 with TRBJ2-1, with 10 bases lining up with TRBD1. This CDR3 comprises 16 residues. The V gene end was trimmed by 1 base and the J gene end by 8 bases; junction bases not matched to a gene: 8. Germline V CDR1 and CDR2: SEHNR, FQNEAQ (reference sequence). The CDR3 loop reads CASSLGDRGAVDEQFF. Here the CDR3 DNA reads TGTGCCAGCAGCTTAGGGGACAGGGGCGCGGTTGATGAGCAGTTCTTC.

This chain uses TRBV30 with TRBJ1-2; TRBD1 agrees at 10 bases. V lost 0 bases to trimming and J lost 7 bases; unmatched junction nucleotides: 2. The CDR3 is 13 amino acids. CDR1 and CDR2 from the germline V gene are GTSNPN and SVGIG (reference sequence). In nucleotides, the CDR3 is TGTGCCTGGAGTGTAGGGACAGGGGCTGGCTACACCTTC. Translation: CAWSVGTGAGYTF.

DNA for the CDR3: TGTGCCAGCAGTTTATTTCAGGCCCCCAACACTGAAGCTTTCTTT. This sequence encodes CASSLFQAPNTEAFF. This chain connects TRBV28 to TRBJ1-1; D is unclear. Germline V gene lookup returns CDR1 MDHEN and CDR2 SYDVKM. The CDR3 has 15 amino acids. V lost 1 base, J lost 2 bases, and 11 bases lay in between.

This chain uses TRBV13 with TRBJ2-7; D possibly corresponds to TRBD1 (5 bases). The length of the CDR3 is 14 residues. Germline CDR1 reads PRHDT; CDR2 reads FYEKMQ (reference sequence). Trimming removed 2 bases at V and 2 bases at J, with 10 bases between. The CDR3 reads CASSLQPGPYEQYF. CDR3 nucleotides: TGTGCCAGCAGCTTACAGCCAGGGCCCTACGAGCAGTACTTC. The full variable domain, in which reference TRBV13 and TRBJ2-7 provide the parts outside the CDR3, is AAGVIQSPRHLIKEKRETATLKCYPIPRHDTVYWYQQGPGQDPQFLISFYEKMQSDKGSIPDRFSAQQFSDYHSELNMSSLELGDSALYFCASSLQPGPYEQYFGPGTRLTVT.

The chain combines TRBV9 with TRBJ2-3, with 8 bases identical to TRBD1. The CDR3 loop spans 14 amino acids. CDR1 is SGDLS, CDR2 YYNGEE, per germline. V lost 5 bases to trimming and J lost 4 bases; unmatched junction nucleotides: 6. DNA for the CDR3: TGTGCCAGCAGTCGGACAGGGTGGGCAGATACGCAGTATTTT. This encodes CASSRTGWADTQYF.

The V gene is TRBV19, the J gene TRBJ2-3, with a weak D call TRBD2 (5 bases). The CDR3 has 16 amino acids. The ends were cut back, 5 bases at V and 0 bases at J, with 15 bases in the middle. In germline, CDR1 is LNHDA, CDR2 SQIVND (reference sequence). CDR3: CASSARTSFSTDTQYF. The CDR3 DNA follows: TGTGCCAGTAGTGCCCGGACTTCTTTTAGCACAGATACGCAGTATTTT.

The rearrangement joins TRBV5-8 to TRBJ2-5; D may be TRBD2 (6 bases). With 4 bases removed from V and 2 bases from J, the gap between germline ends came to 15 bases. This CDR3 is 15 amino acids long. Germline V lookup: CDR1 SGHTS, CDR2 YDEGEE. The CDR3 bases are TGTGCCAGCAGCCGCTCTGGGGGGTTACAAGAGACCCAGTACTTC. Translation gives CASSRSGGLQETQYF.

The chain links TRBV19 to TRBJ1-1; maybe TRBD1 (5 bases). The CDR3 has 17 residues. V was clipped by 3 bases and J by 4 bases, with 21 bases between them. CDR1 and CDR2 from the germline V gene are LNHDA and SQIVND (reference sequence). The CDR3 region is CASSIVRIDRVSTEAFF. DNA of the CDR3: TGTGCCAGTAGTATTGTTCGTATTGACAGAGTGAGCACTGAAGCTTTCTTT.

The CDR3 DNA is TGTGCCAGCAGCGTAGTTCTAGCAGCCTACAATGAGCAGTTCTTC. The encoded protein is CASSVVLAAYNEQFF. The chain recombines TRBV9 with TRBJ2-1; weak D call: TRBD2 (5 bases). Germline V gene lookup returns CDR1 SGDLS and CDR2 YYNGEE. Trimming pared 0 bases from V and 2 bases from J, leaving 9 bases between. The CDR3 is made up of 15 amino acids.

The chain uses TRBV7-2 and TRBJ2-7; possibly TRBD1 for D (6 bases). There are 16 residues in the CDR3. V gave up 5 bases and J gave up 3 bases, with 20 bases separating them. The V gene's germline CDR1 is SGHTA and CDR2 FQGNSA. The CDR3 DNA sequence: TGTGCCAGCAGCACCGATTGGTGGGGACAAAACTACGAGCAGTACTTC. The encoded protein is CASSTDWWGQNYEQYF. Combining the CDR3 with reference TRBV7-2 and TRBJ2-7 gives the whole variable domain GAGVSQSPSNKVTEKGKDVELRCDPISGHTALYWYRQSLGQGLEFLIYFQGNSAPDKSGLPSDRFSAERTGGSVSTLTIQRTQQEDSAVYLCASSTDWWGQNYEQYFGPGTRLTVT.

The gene calls are TRBV18 and TRBJ2-7; 7 nucleotides match TRBD2. Germline V gene sequence: CDR1 KGHSH, CDR2 LQKENI. The CDR3 sequence is 14 residues long. Unmatched junction bases numbered 6, after V lost 3 bases and J lost 4 bases. The CDR3 DNA is TGTGCCAGCTCACCCTCCCGGGGAGGGTACGAGCAGTACTTC. As protein: CASSPSRGGYEQYF.

The chain combines TRBV2 with TRBJ2-7; D is possibly TRBD1 (5 bases). The CDR3 consists of 12 residues. Trimming cost V 7 bases and J 2 bases, with 9 bases left between them. Germline CDR1 and CDR2: SNHLY and FYNNEI. The CDR3 nucleotides are TGTGCCAGCATAGGGGCGACCTACGAGCAGTACTTC. Protein product: CASIGATYEQYF. Complete variable domain (other parts from reference TRBV2 and TRBJ2-7): EPEVTQTPSHQVTQMGQEVILRCVPISNHLYFYWYRQILGQKVEFLVSFYNNEISEKSEIFDDQFSVERPDGSNFTLKIRSTKLEDSAMYFCASIGATYEQYFGPGTRLTVT.

This rearrangement joins TRBV9 to TRBJ1-1; 7 positions match TRBD1. The CDR3 consists of 15 residues. Germline-derived CDR1 and CDR2 are SGDLS and YYNGEE. With 4 bases clipped from V and 0 bases from J, the junction kept 6 bases outside the gene matches. The CDR3, as DNA: TGTGCCAGCAGCCTTCGGGACAGTATGAACACTGAAGCTTTCTTT. Its translation is CASSLRDSMNTEAFF.

V and J are TRBV19 and TRBJ1-4, with no clear D. Trimming removed 1 base at V and 5 bases at J, with 5 bases between. Germline loops: CDR1 LNHDA, CDR2 SQIVND (reference sequence). The CDR3 runs to 13 residues. The CDR3 DNA reads TGTGCCAGTAGTATAGTCAGGAATGAAAAACTGTTTTTT. The encoded protein is CASSIVRNEKLFF.